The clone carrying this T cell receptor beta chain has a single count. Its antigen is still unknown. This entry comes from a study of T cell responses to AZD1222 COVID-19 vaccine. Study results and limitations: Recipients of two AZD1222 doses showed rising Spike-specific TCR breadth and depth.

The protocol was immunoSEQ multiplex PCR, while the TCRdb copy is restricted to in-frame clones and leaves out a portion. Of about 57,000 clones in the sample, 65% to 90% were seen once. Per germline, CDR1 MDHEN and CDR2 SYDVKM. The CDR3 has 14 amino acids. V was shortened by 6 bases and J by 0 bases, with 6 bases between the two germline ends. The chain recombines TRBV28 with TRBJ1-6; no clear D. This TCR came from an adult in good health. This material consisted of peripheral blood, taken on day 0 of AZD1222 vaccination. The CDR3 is CASSPSSYNSPLHF. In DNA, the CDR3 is TGTGCCAGCAGCCCGAGCTCCTATAATTCACCCCTCCACTTT.